Below, 32 T cell receptor beta chains from the same sample are listed, as sequenced in a study of cytomegalovirus exposure and HLA in healthy donors. PCR employed 60 Vbeta and 13 Jbeta primers. The data were produced by immunoSEQ multiplex PCR, yet TCRdb's version contains in-frame clones alone and is incomplete. In the table there are under 200,000 clones, roughly 80% of which are singletons. The sequencing sample was made of PBMCs. The receptors originated from a woman aged 50 to 65 in good health and CMV-seronegative.

The chain uses TRBV27 and TRBJ2-1; 9 nucleotides align to TRBD1. The CDR3 extends over 16 amino acids. The ends lost 0 bases at V and 6 bases at J; junction bases unmatched: 6. Germline V lookup: CDR1 MNHEY, CDR2 SMNVEV (reference sequence). This chain's CDR3 is CASSLSQGAMSNEQFF. CDR3 DNA: TGTGCCAGCAGTTTATCACAGGGGGCAATGAGCAATGAGCAGTTCTTC.

The chain links TRBV27 to TRBJ2-7, with TRBD1 matching 9 bases. Trimming at V came to 5 bases and at J to 2 bases, leaving 4 bases not matched to a gene. Germline values: CDR1 MNHEY, CDR2 SMNVEV (reference sequence). CDR3 length equals 14 residues. CDR3 sequence reads: CASSRDRETYEQYF. DNA for the CDR3: TGTGCCAGCAGTAGGGACAGGGAGACCTACGAGCAGTACTTC.

This clone was seen a handful of times. V usage is TRBV2 and J usage is TRBJ2-1; D gene ambiguous. From germline, CDR1 is SNHLY and CDR2 FYNNEI. V lost 6 bases to trimming and J lost 5 bases, with 11 bases between them. The CDR3 extends over 13 amino acids. The CDR3, as DNA: TGTGCCAGCAGATCGTCCCGGGACAATGAGCAGTTCTTC. As protein: CASRSSRDNEQFF.

This chain uses TRBV10-3 with TRBJ2-2, with D tentatively TRBD1 (5 bases). The CDR3 loop spans 17 amino acids. The germline CDR1 and CDR2 sequences are ENHRY and SYGVKD. V lost 0 bases to trimming and J lost 5 bases, with 16 bases between them. The CDR3 reads CAISESEPDIGTGELFF. CDR3 DNA sequence: TGTGCCATCAGTGAGTCGGAACCGGACATAGGTACCGGGGAGCTGTTTTTT.

This clone appeared a few times. Written as DNA, the CDR3 is TGCGCCAGCAGCTTGGAGGGGGCCTACGAGCAGTACTTC. Encoded protein: CASSLEGAYEQYF. The gene calls are TRBV5-1 and TRBJ2-7; a possible D gene is TRBD1 (6 bases). Germline loops: CDR1 SGHRS, CDR2 YFSETQ. V was trimmed by 0 bases and J by 2 bases, leaving 6 bases between them. There are 13 residues in the CDR3.

Turning to this clone: The junction departs from germline at one end; a sequencing error may be responsible. The chain carries TRBV19 and TRBJ1-6, with 7 bases lining up with TRBD1. The germline CDR1 and CDR2 sequences are LNHDA and SQIVND (reference sequence). There are 15 residues in the CDR3. CDR3 loop: CAGSTTGNSDSPLHF. The CDR3 DNA follows: TGTGCCGGTAGTACGACAGGGAACTCGGATTCACCCCTCCACTTT.

The rearrangement joins TRBV27 to TRBJ2-2; weak D call: TRBD1 (5 bases). The CDR3 has 14 residues. CDR1 MNHEY and CDR2 SMNVEV come from the germline V gene (reference sequence). V was clipped by 2 bases and J by 10 bases, with 14 bases between them. The CDR3 spells CASSLHKQALELFF. The CDR3 DNA reads TGTGCCAGCAGTTTACATAAACAGGCTCTGGAGCTGTTTTTT.

The V call is TRBV10-1, the J call TRBJ2-7; TRBD2 aligns across 7 bases. Germline CDR1 is WNHNN and CDR2 is SYGVQD (reference sequence). V shed 7 bases, J shed 1 base, and the junction held 7 bases outside the gene matches. CDR3 length: 14 residues. In nucleotides, the CDR3 is TGCGCCAGCATTGGGGGAGGGCCTTCCTACGAGCAGTACTTC. Its translation is CASIGGGPSYEQYF.

The genes are TRBV5-1 and TRBJ1-2; D perhaps matches TRBD1 (6 bases). V dropped 2 bases and J dropped 6 bases, with 17 bases sitting between them. The length of the CDR3 is 15 residues. CDR1 and CDR2 from the germline V gene are SGHRS and YFSETQ. In DNA form, the CDR3 reads TGCGCCAGCAGCTTACAGGGAAACGATTGGGATGGCTACACCTTC. Its protein is CASSLQGNDWDGYTF.

The chain combines TRBV11-3 with TRBJ2-7; 7 bases are shared with TRBD2. Germline CDR1 and CDR2: SGHNT and YENEEA. This CDR3 has 13 amino acids. The junction had 1 base not matched to a gene; V was cut back by 2 bases and J by 3 bases. The DNA for the CDR3 is TGTGCCAGCAGCTTACCGGGAGGCTACGAGCAGTACTTC. It specifies CASSLPGGYEQYF.

The CDR3 loop reads CASSFRGTREETQYF. CDR3 in DNA: TGTGCCAGCAGCTTCAGGGGGACAAGAGAAGAGACCCAGTACTTC. This chain links TRBV7-3 with TRBJ2-5; TRBD1 matches at 7 bases. Trimming took 3 bases from V and 3 from J; bases not matched to a gene: 7. The CDR3 totals 15 residues. CDR1 SGHTA and CDR2 FQGTGA come from the germline V gene.

This clone was counted only a few times. The chain employs TRBV5-6 and TRBJ2-5; possible D gene TRBD1, 5 bases. From germline, CDR1 is SGHDT and CDR2 YYEEEE. This CDR3 region has 13 residues. The V end lost 2 bases, the J end lost 5 bases, and 10 bases lay between the germline ends. The DNA for the CDR3 is TGTGCCAGCAGCTTTCAGGGTGCGGAGACCCAGTACTTC. Residues: CASSFQGAETQYF.

V and J are TRBV5-1 and TRBJ1-1; unclear D gene. CDR3 length: 14 amino acids. Germline V gene sequence: CDR1 SGHRS, CDR2 YFSETQ. Trimming cost V 0 bases and J 5 bases, with 11 bases left between them. The CDR3 sequence is CASSLAPEATEAFF. As DNA, the CDR3 is TGCGCCAGCAGCTTGGCCCCTGAGGCTACTGAAGCTTTCTTT.

This rearrangement joins TRBV10-2 to TRBJ1-1; 7 nucleotides align to TRBD1. Germline V gene lookup returns CDR1 WSHSY and CDR2 SAAADI. Trimming took 6 bases from V and 1 from J; bases not matched to a gene: 2. The CDR3 has 13 amino acids. This chain's CDR3 is CASSGTENTEAFF. In DNA, the CDR3 is TGCGCCAGCAGCGGGACAGAGAACACTGAAGCTTTCTTT.

The gene calls are TRBV6-5 and TRBJ2-5; D ambiguous. The CDR3 has 14 amino acids. Trimming took off 6 bases at V and 1 base at J, with 12 bases between the two ends. Germline-derived CDR1 and CDR2 are MNHEY and SVGAGI. CDR3 coding DNA: TGTGCCAGCAGCCAGACAAAAATCCAAGAGACCCAGTACTTC. This sequence encodes CASSQTKIQETQYF.

The V gene is TRBV6-5, the J gene TRBJ2-2; D is unclear. The CDR3 is 12 residues long. Trimming pared 6 bases from V and 1 base from J, leaving 3 bases between. The germline gives CDR1 MNHEY, CDR2 SVGAGI. CDR3 DNA sequence: TGTGCCAGCAGCAGGAACACCGGGGAGCTGTTTTTT. Its translation: CASSRNTGELFF.

The chain employs TRBV10-3 and TRBJ2-7; D is perhaps TRBD1 (6 bases). The V end was cut by 10 bases, the J end by 5 bases, with 18 bases between. Germline values: CDR1 ENHRY, CDR2 SYGVKD. CDR3 size: 13 residues. The CDR3: CATTTTGSNEQYF. CDR3 DNA: TGTGCCACCACCACAACAGGGTCCAACGAGCAGTACTTC.

The chain recombines TRBV28 with TRBJ2-7; possibly TRBD1 for D (5 bases). The V end was cut by 4 bases, the J end by 2 bases, with 9 bases between. Germline V lookup: CDR1 MDHEN, CDR2 SYDVKM. The CDR3 consists of 13 residues. In DNA form, the CDR3 reads TGTGCCAGCAGTTGGGGCAGAACCTACGAGCAGTACTTC. Protein sequence: CASSWGRTYEQYF. The whole variable domain, remainder taken from reference TRBV28 and TRBJ2-7, is DVKVTQSSRYLVKRTGEKVFLECVQDMDHENMFWYRQDPGLGLRLIYFSYDVKMKEKGDIPEGYSVSREKKERFSLILESASTNQTSMYLCASSWGRTYEQYFGPGTRLTVT.

V and J are TRBV5-1 and TRBJ2-1; 10 bases are a match to TRBD2. CDR3 length: 18 amino acids. The V gene end was trimmed by 0 bases and the J gene end by 2 bases; junction bases not matched to a gene: 8. Germline assignment: CDR1 SGHRS and CDR2 YFSETQ. The CDR3 reads CASSLESSGSGPYNEQFF. DNA of the CDR3: TGCGCCAGCAGCTTGGAGTCTAGCGGGAGTGGTCCCTACAATGAGCAGTTCTTC.

The chain links TRBV4-3 to TRBJ2-3; TRBD2 is a possible D gene (5 bases). CDR3 length: 14 residues. V shed 0 bases and J shed 6 bases, with 10 bases lying between them. The germline V gene encodes CDR1 LGHNA and CDR2 YSLEER. The CDR3 nucleotides are TGCGCCAGCAGCCAAGATGGGAGAGGTGATACGCAGTATTTT. This sequence encodes CASSQDGRGDTQYF.

The chain employs TRBV5-6 and TRBJ2-7; 7 bases match TRBD1. CDR1 is SGHDT and CDR2 is YYEEEE in the germline V gene. V lost 0 bases and J lost 3; bases outside the gene matches: 12. This CDR3 is built from 17 residues. CDR3 DNA: TGTGCCAGCAGCTTGGTGTTGTTACAGGGGACGGGCTACGAGCAGTACTTC. Its translation: CASSLVLLQGTGYEQYF.

V is TRBV9 and J is TRBJ2-3; TRBD1 might be the D (5 bases). The germline V gene has CDR1 SGDLS and CDR2 YYNGEE. The V gene lost 3 bases and the J gene lost 0 bases, with 11 bases spanning the gap. The CDR3 has 15 amino acids. The CDR3 nucleotides read TGTGCCAGCAGCGGAACAGGTCTTAGCACAGATACGCAGTATTTT. Translation: CASSGTGLSTDTQYF.

This chain links TRBV6-6 with TRBJ2-7; no clear D. Deletions cut 4 bases from V and 5 bases from J, with 9 bases between. Germline V gene sequence: CDR1 MNHNY, CDR2 SVGAGI (reference sequence). This CDR3 comprises 12 residues. CDR3 loop: CASSSLIHEQYF. CDR3 DNA: TGTGCCAGCAGTTCCCTTATCCACGAGCAGTACTTC.

The CDR3 sequence: CASSDPGQGGTGNTIYF. CDR3 in DNA: TGTGCCAGCAGTGACCCTGGACAGGGAGGAACTGGAAACACCATATATTTT. This chain links TRBV6-4 with TRBJ1-3, with 8 bases matching TRBD1. This CDR3 is built from 17 residues. The V gene's germline CDR1 is MRHNA and CDR2 SNTAGT. The J segment lost 2 bases and the V segment lost 2 bases, leaving 8 bases of the junction unmatched.

This rearrangement joins TRBV4-3 to TRBJ2-2; D possibly corresponds to TRBD1 (5 bases). The V gene's germline CDR1 is LGHNA and CDR2 YSLEER. This CDR3 is 18 amino acids long. V was pared by 1 base and J by 3 bases, with 18 bases between. Here the CDR3 reads CASSQGRKGRGDTGELFF. The CDR3 DNA reads as TGCGCCAGCAGCCAAGGTCGAAAGGGGCGTGGTGACACCGGGGAGCTGTTTTTT.

The rearrangement joins TRBV2 to TRBJ1-2; 12 bases align to TRBD1. In germline, CDR1 is SNHLY, CDR2 FYNNEI. V shed 4 bases and J 7 bases; nucleotides not matched to a gene: 4. This CDR3 has 14 residues. CDR3 nucleotide sequence: TGTGCCAGCAGTGCGGGACAGGGGGCAGTTGGCTACACCTTC. It yields the protein CASSAGQGAVGYTF.

About this clone itself: Other DNA sequences of this sample code for an identical CDR3. The CDR3 DNA is TGTGCCAGCAGCCTAGCGGGATCCTACGAGCAGTACTTC. Translated, it gives CASSLAGSYEQYF. V and J are TRBV5-4 and TRBJ2-7, with 9 bases lining up with TRBD2. Trimming removed 4 bases from V and 1 base from J; junction bases left unmatched: 0. Germline CDR1 is SGHNT and CDR2 is YYREEE (reference sequence). This CDR3 has 13 residues.

The rearrangement joins TRBV13 to TRBJ2-3; TRBD2 aligns across 12 bases. Germline loops: CDR1 PRHDT, CDR2 FYEKMQ (reference sequence). J gave up 3 bases and V 2 bases, and 12 bases lay outside the gene matches. The CDR3 is 19 amino acids. The CDR3 region is CASSLRRLAGVEVTDTQYF. The DNA of the CDR3 is TGTGCCAGCAGCTTACGGCGACTAGCGGGAGTGGAGGTGACAGATACGCAGTATTTT.

Only a few counts were recorded for this clone. The chain links TRBV6-6 to TRBJ2-2; tentative D call: TRBD1 (6 bases). V was shortened by 5 bases and J by 8 bases, with 9 bases between the two germline ends. In germline, CDR1 is MNHNY, CDR2 SVGAGI (reference sequence). The CDR3 contains 12 residues. The CDR3 spells CASSHRVGELFF. The CDR3 coding sequence is TGTGCCAGCAGTCACAGGGTTGGGGAGCTGTTTTTT.

V is TRBV7-9 and J is TRBJ1-4, with 7 bases lining up with TRBD1. The CDR3 contains 14 residues. The germline CDR1 and CDR2 sequences are SEHNR and FQNEAQ (reference sequence). The V segment lost 4 bases and the J segment 8 bases; nucleotides outside the gene matches: 7. CDR3 DNA: TGTGCCAGCAGCTCCTCAGGGGGGTGGGAAAAACTGTTTTTT. As protein: CASSSSGGWEKLFF.

The chain couples TRBV28 to TRBJ1-4, with D tentatively TRBD1 (5 bases). CDR3 length equals 13 residues. Germline V lookup: CDR1 MDHEN, CDR2 SYDVKM. The V end lost 10 bases, the J end lost 3 bases, and 12 bases lay between the germline ends. CDR3 loop: CATLRQPNEKLFF. Here the CDR3 DNA reads TGTGCCACCTTAAGACAGCCTAATGAAAAACTGTTTTTT.

This clone occurred once. This chain connects TRBV6-5 to TRBJ1-5; TRBD1 matches at 9 bases. The J segment lost 5 bases and the V segment lost 6 bases, leaving 8 bases of the junction unmatched. Germline assignment: CDR1 MNHEY and CDR2 SVGAGI. The CDR3 is made up of 15 amino acids. CDR3 coding DNA: TGTGCCAGCAGCCTTACAGGGGGCGGACATCAGCCCCAGCATTTT. This codes for CASSLTGGGHQPQHF.